The table lists the clone carrying this TCR beta chain with a few counts. Its specificity is not known. This entry is derived from a study of T-cell memory formation after mild COVID-19. At the level of the study: Clusters of TCRs were largely donor specific. Overall study findings and caveats: Clones shrinking from day 15 to 85 showed even CD4/CD8 mixes; later expanders tilted CD4+. The study found contracting CD4+ clones mainly in CM and EM and contracting CD8+ clones in EMRA. Cross-reactive memory apparently joined, as some responding clones appeared in pre-infection memory.

CDR3 length: 16 residues. With 6 bases clipped from V and 6 bases from J, the junction kept 9 bases outside the gene matches. MiXCR, run by TCRdb on the 5' RACE reads, gives a single entry per CDR3 protein. The table records under 300,000 distinct CDR3 sequences, over 7% of them present only once. This chain connects TRBV12-3 or TRBV12-4 to TRBJ2-4; TRBD1 matches 12 bases. The receptor was isolated from a man younger than 35 who had mild COVID-19 (a few samples of this study predate the infection). Cell type and time point are not known. Sequenced: PBMCs or a T cell subset sorted from them (not recorded which). The CDR3 loop reads CASSPQGQGAINIQYF. The CDR3 region has the DNA TGTGCCAGCAGCCCCCAGGGACAGGGGGCGATAAACATTCAGTACTTC.